The 32 T cell receptor beta chains below were found in one sample sequenced in a study of cytomegalovirus exposure and HLA in healthy donors. The PCR ran on 60 Vbeta and 13 Jbeta primers. The table came from immunoSEQ multiplex PCR; TCRdb's copy has only in-frame clones and leaves some out. Of about 190,000 clones in the sample, roughly 80% were seen once. The sequenced sample was PBMCs. The receptor source for this set is a woman in her thirties in good health and CMV-seropositive.

The CDR3 reads CASSEWTSADTQYF. For the CDR3, the DNA is TGTGCCAGCAGTGAATGGACTAGCGCAGATACGCAGTATTTT. This chain uses TRBV2 with TRBJ2-3; TRBD2 agrees at 9 bases. Per the germline V gene, CDR1 is SNHLY and CDR2 is FYNNEI. The junction had 1 base not matched to a gene; V was cut back by 2 bases and J by 4 bases. This CDR3 has 14 amino acids.

The V gene is TRBV18, the J gene TRBJ1-5; D unclear. The germline V gene has CDR1 KGHSH and CDR2 LQKENI. Deletions cut 4 bases from V and 6 bases from J, with 13 bases between. This CDR3 spans 14 amino acids. In DNA form, the CDR3 reads TGTGCCAGCTCACTACCCTCTGAGGTTCAGCCCCAGCATTTT. Translating gives CASSLPSEVQPQHF. The full variable domain, with the rest looked up from reference TRBV18 and TRBJ1-5, is NAGVMQNPRHLVRRRGQEARLRCSPMKGHSHVYWYRQLPEEGLKFMVYLQKENIIDESGMPKERFSAEFPKEGPSILRIQQVVRGDSAAYFCASSLPSEVQPQHFGDGTRLSIL.

This clone occurred once. The chain is built from TRBV5-4 and TRBJ2-7; the match to TRBD1 covers 11 bases. The CDR3 has 14 residues. From germline, CDR1 is SGHNT and CDR2 YYREEE (reference sequence). With 5 bases clipped from V and 3 bases from J, the junction kept 4 bases outside the gene matches. CDR3 nucleotides: TGTGCCAGCAGGGGGGGACAGGGGGGCTACGAGCAGTACTTC. Translation gives CASRGGQGGYEQYF.

The genes are TRBV15 and TRBJ2-2, with D tentatively TRBD2 (5 bases). CDR3 length: 17 residues. The ends were cut back, 3 bases at V and 3 bases at J, with 17 bases in the middle. Germline assignment: CDR1 LNHNV and CDR2 YYDKDF (reference sequence). The CDR3 protein is CATSSPLGEQDTGELFF. The CDR3 region has the DNA TGTGCCACCAGCAGCCCCTTGGGAGAGCAGGACACCGGGGAGCTGTTTTTT.

This clone was observed once. In DNA, the CDR3 is TGTGCCAGCAGCCACAATCGGCCGGTACGCGGCAATGAGCAGTTCTTC. Amino acids: CASSHNRPVRGNEQFF. The chain has TRBV7-2 and TRBJ2-1, with D unresolved. Germline V CDR1 and CDR2: SGHTA, FQGNSA. V was shortened by 5 bases and J by 6 bases, with 20 bases between the two germline ends. The CDR3 totals 16 residues.

The chain joins TRBV5-6 to TRBJ2-5, with TRBD2 matching over 9 bases. Germline V gives CDR1 SGHDT, CDR2 YYEEEE. The CDR3 covers 16 residues. Trimming took 5 bases from V and 1 from J; bases not matched to a gene: 9. As DNA, the CDR3 is TGTGCCAGCAGTGATAGCGGGAGTTCCCTCCAAGAGACCCAGTACTTC. This translates into CASSDSGSSLQETQYF.

The chain combines TRBV7-6 with TRBJ1-1; maybe TRBD1 (6 bases). Germline V lookup: CDR1 SGHVS, CDR2 FNYEAQ. CDR3 length equals 17 residues. V was cut by 4 bases and J by 0 bases, with 18 bases left in between. The DNA of the CDR3 is TGTGCCAGCAGCTCCCTTCCCCTTGGACAGTTGAACACTGAAGCTTTCTTT. As protein: CASSSLPLGQLNTEAFF.

The V gene is TRBV5-6, the J gene TRBJ1-6, with D unclear. The CDR3 length is 14 residues. V lost 0 bases and J 9 bases, leaving 10 bases between the germline ends. In germline, CDR1 is SGHDT, CDR2 YYEEEE. The CDR3 DNA sequence: TGTGCCAGCAGCTTGGACAGTTTTGCTTCACCCCTCCACTTT. It encodes CASSLDSFASPLHF.

Worth noting for this clone: This same CDR3 is encoded by further DNA sequences in the sample. The chain has TRBV30 and TRBJ1-1, with 9 positions matching TRBD1. CDR1 and CDR2 (germline): GTSNPN, SVGIG (reference sequence). After removal of 4 bases from V and 4 bases from J, the junction contained 4 bases not matched to a gene. CDR3 length equals 13 residues. The CDR3 DNA reads as TGTGCCTGGACCAGACAGGGGGTCACTGAAGCTTTCTTT. This encodes CAWTRQGVTEAFF.

The gene calls are TRBV28 and TRBJ2-3; 15 nucleotides align to TRBD2. The CDR3 spans 13 residues. Germline CDR1 MDHEN, CDR2 SYDVKM. Germline trimming cut 9 bases from V and 6 bases from J; bases unmatched to any gene: 1. DNA for the CDR3: TGTGCCAGTGGACTAGCGGGAGGGGATACGCAGTATTTT. Translating it yields CASGLAGGDTQYF.

The CDR3 loop is CASSSTGSNEKLFF. CDR3 in DNA: TGTGCCAGCAGCTCGACAGGGTCTAATGAAAAACTGTTTTTT. The chain employs TRBV5-6 and TRBJ1-4; 7 nucleotides align to TRBD1. Germline trimming cut 3 bases from V and 3 bases from J; bases unmatched to any gene: 2. The CDR3 has 14 residues. Per germline, CDR1 SGHDT and CDR2 YYEEEE.

V and J are TRBV5-4 and TRBJ1-6; a possible D gene is TRBD1 (6 bases). The CDR3 is 14 residues long. CDR1 SGHNT and CDR2 YYREEE come from the germline V gene (reference sequence). The V end was cut by 4 bases, the J end by 8 bases, with 13 bases between. The CDR3 region is CASSEGGFYSPLHF. In DNA, the CDR3 is TGTGCCAGCAGCGAAGGGGGATTCTATTCACCCCTCCACTTT.

V and J are TRBV19 and TRBJ1-1, with TRBD1 matching 7 bases. Germline V gives CDR1 LNHDA, CDR2 SQIVND (reference sequence). The ends lost 3 bases at V and 5 bases at J; junction bases unmatched: 15. The CDR3 extends over 17 amino acids. In nucleotides, the CDR3 is TGTGCCAGTAGTATGTGGGGTATCGTCGGCAGGGGGACTGAAGCTTTCTTT. This translates into CASSMWGIVGRGTEAFF.

The V and J genes are TRBV18 and TRBJ1-2; D might be TRBD1 (6 bases). V gave up 2 bases and J gave up 4 bases, with 11 bases separating them. Germline V gene lookup returns CDR1 KGHSH and CDR2 LQKENI. The CDR3 runs 14 residues. CDR3 nucleotides: TGTGCCAGCTCACCATCACAGGGCGGCTATGGCTACACCTTC. Encoded protein: CASSPSQGGYGYTF.

This clone was found a few times. V and J are TRBV30 and TRBJ2-2, with 7 nucleotides matching TRBD2. The CDR3 runs 14 residues. After removal of 1 base from V and 4 bases from J, the junction contained 3 bases not matched to a gene. CDR1 and CDR2 from the germline V gene are GTSNPN and SVGIG (reference sequence). DNA for the CDR3: TGTGCCTGGAGTGGGGGGGGTTTCACCGGGGAGCTGTTTTTT. Residues: CAWSGGGFTGELFF.

The chain employs TRBV6-4 and TRBJ2-1, with TRBD2 matching 7 bases. V gave up 0 bases and J gave up 9 bases; unmatched junction bases: 8. CDR3 length: 15 amino acids. CDR1 is MRHNA, CDR2 SNTAGT, per germline. The CDR3 sequence: CASSDSATSSGEQFF. CDR3 nucleotides: TGTGCCAGCAGTGACTCCGCGACTAGCAGCGGTGAGCAGTTCTTC.

The chain recombines TRBV7-2 with TRBJ2-7; 14 nucleotides align to TRBD2. Germline values: CDR1 SGHTA, CDR2 FQGNSA. Germline trimming cut 2 bases from V and 3 bases from J; bases unmatched to any gene: 9. The CDR3 is made up of 18 amino acids. CDR3 amino acids: CASSLRRLAGGPSYEQYF. As DNA, the CDR3 is TGTGCCAGCAGCTTACGACGACTAGCGGGAGGGCCTAGCTACGAGCAGTACTTC.

This clone appeared a single time. The chain has TRBV27 and TRBJ2-1, with TRBD2 matching 8 bases. Trimming cost V 5 bases and J 0 bases; bases outside gene matches: 15. CDR3 length: 19 amino acids. Germline loops: CDR1 MNHEY, CDR2 SMNVEV (reference sequence). The CDR3 sequence: CASSHHLAGPDSSYNEQFF. CDR3 nucleotide sequence: TGTGCCAGCAGTCACCACCTAGCGGGCCCGGACAGCTCCTACAATGAGCAGTTCTTC.

V gene TRBV7-2 combines with J gene TRBJ2-1; D may be TRBD2 (5 bases). CDR1 SGHTA and CDR2 FQGNSA come from the germline V gene. Deletions cut 4 bases from V and 0 bases from J, with 7 bases between. The CDR3 is 14 residues long. CDR3 DNA sequence: TGTGCCAGCAGCTCGGGAAGCTCCTACAATGAGCAGTTCTTC. This encodes CASSSGSSYNEQFF. The whole variable domain, remainder taken from reference TRBV7-2 and TRBJ2-1, is GAGVSQSPSNKVTEKGKDVELRCDPISGHTALYWYRQSLGQGLEFLIYFQGNSAPDKSGLPSDRFSAERTGGSVSTLTIQRTQQEDSAVYLCASSSGSSYNEQFFGPGTRLTVL.

The chain employs TRBV5-1 and TRBJ1-1; a weak D match, TRBD1 (5 bases). The germline gives CDR1 SGHRS, CDR2 YFSETQ. The CDR3 runs to 17 residues. Trimming took 0 bases from V and 0 from J, leaving 15 bases between them. CDR3 in DNA: TGCGCCAGCAGCTTGGTAGCGGGGCGCATCGTGAACACTGAAGCTTTCTTT. Amino acid sequence: CASSLVAGRIVNTEAFF.

V usage is TRBV29-1 and J usage is TRBJ2-3; D may be TRBD2 (6 bases). The germline V and J ends were trimmed by 2 bases and 5 bases, with 14 bases remaining between them. The CDR3 sequence is 14 residues long. Germline values: CDR1 SQVTM, CDR2 ANQGSEA. The CDR3 reads CSVEPGGGGDTQYF. The CDR3 DNA follows: TGCAGCGTTGAACCCGGGGGAGGAGGAGATACGCAGTATTTT.

The chain has TRBV5-1 and TRBJ1-1; 8 bases are a match to TRBD1. The J segment lost 0 bases and the V segment lost 7 bases, leaving 11 bases of the junction unmatched. The CDR3 sequence is 16 residues long. Germline CDR1 is SGHRS and CDR2 is YFSETQ. The CDR3 nucleotides read TGCGCCAGCGACAGGGGTCCGGGTTCCATGAACACTGAAGCTTTCTTT. Protein sequence: CASDRGPGSMNTEAFF.

The V and J genes are TRBV30 and TRBJ1-1; D not resolved. The V end was cut by 5 bases, the J end by 3 bases, with 13 bases between. The CDR3 extends over 13 amino acids. The germline gives CDR1 GTSNPN, CDR2 SVGIG (reference sequence). CDR3 nucleotides: TGTGCCTGGGACCCGGGGATGGACACTGAAGCTTTCTTT. Translated: CAWDPGMDTEAFF. Complete variable domain (other parts from reference TRBV30 and TRBJ1-1): SQTIHQWPATLVQPVGSPLSLECTVEGTSNPNLYWYRQAAGRGLQLLFYSVGIGQISSEVPQNLSASRPQDRQFILSSKKLLLSDSGFYLCAWDPGMDTEAFFGQGTRLTVV.

The chain combines TRBV11-3 with TRBJ2-1; 10 positions match TRBD2. The CDR3 has 15 residues. The ends lost 5 bases at V and 9 bases at J; junction bases unmatched: 10. Germline V gene lookup returns CDR1 SGHNT and CDR2 YENEEA. CDR3 sequence (DNA): TGTGCCAGCAGCCTAGGGACTAGCGTTAACGCTGAGCAGTTCTTC. It translates to CASSLGTSVNAEQFF.

The chain combines TRBV5-1 with TRBJ1-2; 7 bases match TRBD1. CDR1 is SGHRS and CDR2 is YFSETQ in the germline V gene. V lost 4 bases, J lost 3 bases, and 3 bases stayed unmatched. CDR3 length: 13 residues. CDR3 nucleotide sequence: TGCGCCAGCAGCACCGACAGGGACTATGGCTACACCTTC. Protein sequence: CASSTDRDYGYTF. The entire variable domain, with the rest obtained from reference TRBV5-1 and TRBJ1-2, is as follows: KAGVTQTPRYLIKTRGQQVTLSCSPISGHRSVSWYQQTPGQGLQFLFEYFSETQRNKGNFPGRFSGRQFSNSRSEMNVSTLELGDSALYLCASSTDRDYGYTFGSGTRLTVV.

J is TRBJ2-1 and V is TRBV16; the D gene is possibly TRBD2 (5 bases). Trimming took off 4 bases at V and 4 bases at J, with 11 bases between the two ends. Germline V lookup: CDR1 KGHSY, CDR2 FQNENV. This CDR3 has 14 amino acids. Here the CDR3 reads CASSLSSEYNEQFF. The CDR3 nucleotides are TGTGCCAGCAGCCTAAGTAGCGAGTACAATGAGCAGTTCTTC.

This clone was seen only once. The chain links TRBV14 to TRBJ1-1, with D hard to call. Germline V lookup: CDR1 SGHDN, CDR2 FVKESK. The CDR3 sequence is 12 residues long. Trimming removed 4 bases at V and 9 bases at J, with 12 bases between. The CDR3 here is CASSLTVSKAFF. The CDR3 DNA reads as TGTGCCAGCAGCCTCACAGTATCGAAAGCTTTCTTT.

This clone has just a few counts. This chain joins TRBV15 and TRBJ2-3; the D gene is possibly TRBD1 (5 bases). The CDR3 covers 18 residues. Germline values: CDR1 LNHNV, CDR2 YYDKDF (reference sequence). V was cut by 4 bases and J by 3 bases, with 23 bases left in between. Written as DNA, the CDR3 is TGTGCCACCAGCAAAGTCCAGCACGCAGGGTCATGGACAGATACGCAGTATTTT. Its protein product is CATSKVQHAGSWTDTQYF.

This clone was found a few times. This chain uses TRBV5-1 with TRBJ2-5, with D perhaps matching TRBD1 (5 bases). The CDR3 sequence is 14 residues long. The germline gives CDR1 SGHRS, CDR2 YFSETQ. V was clipped by 5 bases and J by 0 bases, with 11 bases between them. As DNA, the CDR3 is TGCGCCAGCAGAATGACAGCGTACCAAGAGACCCAGTACTTC. Amino acid sequence: CASRMTAYQETQYF.

The chain combines TRBV4-1 with TRBJ2-1; D perhaps matches TRBD2 (5 bases). The CDR3 is 16 residues long. The germline gives CDR1 MGHRA, CDR2 YSYEKL. The V gene lost 3 bases and the J gene lost 0 bases, with 12 bases spanning the gap. The CDR3 DNA reads TGCGCCAGCAGCCACAATAGCGTTAGCTCCTACAATGAGCAGTTCTTC. Protein sequence: CASSHNSVSSYNEQFF.

CDR3 bases: TGTGCCAGCAGCTCCGTGGTCGGCAGGGGGACAGATACGCAGTATTTT. Translated, it gives CASSSVVGRGTDTQYF. The chain couples TRBV5-4 to TRBJ2-3; 7 bases match TRBD1. V was clipped by 3 bases and J by 3 bases; unmatched bases: 10. From germline, CDR1 is SGHNT and CDR2 YYREEE (reference sequence). CDR3 length equals 16 residues.

The chain is built from TRBV7-2 and TRBJ2-1, with 8 bases lining up with TRBD2. There are 16 residues in the CDR3. The germline V gene has CDR1 SGHTA and CDR2 FQGNSA. V dropped 5 bases and J dropped 4; count of bases not matched to a gene: 10. CDR3 amino acids: CASSPPGLGVYNEQFF. The DNA of the CDR3 is TGTGCCAGCAGCCCACCGGGACTAGGTGTTTACAATGAGCAGTTCTTC. The entire variable domain, with the rest obtained from reference TRBV7-2 and TRBJ2-1, is as follows: GAGVSQSPSNKVTEKGKDVELRCDPISGHTALYWYRQSLGQGLEFLIYFQGNSAPDKSGLPSDRFSAERTGGSVSTLTIQRTQQEDSAVYLCASSPPGLGVYNEQFFGPGTRLTVL.